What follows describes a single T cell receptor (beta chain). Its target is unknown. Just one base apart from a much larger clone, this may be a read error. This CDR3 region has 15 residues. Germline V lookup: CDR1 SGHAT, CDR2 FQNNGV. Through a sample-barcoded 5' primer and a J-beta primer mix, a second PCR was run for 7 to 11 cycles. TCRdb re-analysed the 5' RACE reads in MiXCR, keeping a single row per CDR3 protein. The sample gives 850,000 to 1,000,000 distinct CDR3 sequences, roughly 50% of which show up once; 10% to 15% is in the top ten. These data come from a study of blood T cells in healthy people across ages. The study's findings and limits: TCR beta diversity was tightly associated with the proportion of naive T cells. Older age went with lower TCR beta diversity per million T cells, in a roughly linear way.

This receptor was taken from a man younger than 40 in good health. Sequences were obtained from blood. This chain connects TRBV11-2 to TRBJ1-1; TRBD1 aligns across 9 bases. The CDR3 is CVSSSSDRGGTEAFF. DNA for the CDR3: TGTGTCAGCAGCTCCTCCGACAGGGGGGGAACTGAAGCTTTCTTT. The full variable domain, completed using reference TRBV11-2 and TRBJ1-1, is EAGVAQSPRYKIIEKRQSVAFWCNPISGHATLYWYQQILGQGPKLLIQFQNNGVVDDSQLPKDRFSAERLKGVDSTLKIQPAKLEDSAVYLCVSSSSDRGGTEAFFGQGTRLTVV.